The present entry profiles one T cell receptor (beta chain) with its context. Its antigen remains unidentified. Sequenced by immunoSEQ multiplex PCR; TCRdb stores in-frame clones only, minus some. The sample lists 55,000 to 65,000 clones; about 90% were seen once. This sample is drawn from a study of OX40 agonist ivuxolimab in advanced cancers. Study details: The patients received ivuxolimab by intravenous route every 2 weeks at 0.01 to 10 mg/kg.

Study observations and caveats: Relative to CD4+ cells, CD8+ T cells on average had more expanded clones.

The TCR comes from an adult with an advanced solid tumor such as melanoma, head and neck, liver or kidney cancer. Sequencing was performed on CD4+ or CD8+ T cells sorted from blood, taken in a trial of the OX40 agonist ivuxolimab.

The chain's CDR3 is CATSRDPRLAGANEQFF. Written as DNA, the CDR3 is TGTGCCACCAGCAGAGATCCCCGACTAGCGGGAGCTAATGAGCAGTTCTTC. The genes are TRBV15 and TRBJ2-1; TRBD2 matches at 12 bases. V was clipped by 0 bases and J by 7 bases; unmatched bases: 7. CDR1 and CDR2 from the germline V gene are LNHNV and YYDKDF (reference sequence). The CDR3 extends over 17 amino acids.